A single sample gave rise to the 31 T cell receptor beta chains below, sequenced in a study of blood T cell repertoires in COVID-19. Measured with immunoSEQ multiplex PCR; TCRdb has only the in-frame clones, and not every one. The sample holds 120,000 to 150,000 clones, roughly 76% seen once. The material sequenced was peripheral blood. The receptors derive from a human donor with acute or convalescent COVID-19. The donor label of this sample is uncertain.

This clone has only a few counts. The rearrangement links TRBV5-6 to TRBJ2-1; 8 bases are a match to TRBD2. The CDR3 runs 15 residues. V lost 5 bases and J lost 2; bases outside the gene matches: 6. Germline CDR1 is SGHDT and CDR2 is YYEEEE. The CDR3 is CASSPGGATYNEQFF. Here the CDR3 DNA reads TGTGCCAGCAGTCCCGGGGGGGCCACCTACAATGAGCAGTTCTTC.

This chain connects TRBV6-5 to TRBJ2-7; 9 bases are shared with TRBD1. This CDR3 contains 14 residues. Germline assignment: CDR1 MNHEY and CDR2 SVGAGI. J gave up 0 bases and V 7 bases, and 4 bases lay outside the gene matches. The CDR3 nucleotides read TGTGCCAGCAACCGACAGGGGGGCTCCTACGAGCAGTACGTC. It yields the protein CASNRQGGSYEQYV.

The chain couples TRBV3-1 (or the pseudogene TRBV3-2) to TRBJ1-6, with D tentatively TRBD1 (6 bases). V was cut by 0 bases and J by 10 bases, with 13 bases left in between. The CDR3 consists of 15 residues. In germline, CDR1 is LGHDT, CDR2 YNNKEL (reference sequence). For the CDR3, the DNA is TGTGCCAGCAGCCAAGATCTGGACAGTTCCTCACCCCTCCACTTT. This sequence encodes CASSQDLDSSSPLHF.

The V and J genes are TRBV2 and TRBJ1-5; D gene uncertain. Germline assignment: CDR1 SNHLY and CDR2 FYNNEI. This CDR3 has 13 amino acids. The germline V and J ends were trimmed by 6 bases and 5 bases, with 11 bases remaining between them. In nucleotides, the CDR3 is TGTGCCAGCAGACCGGGAGGAGATCAGCCCCAGCATTTT. It translates to CASRPGGDQPQHF. The full variable domain, rest sourced from reference TRBV2 and TRBJ1-5, is EPEVTQTPSHQVTQMGQEVILRCVPISNHLYFYWYRQILGQKVEFLVSFYNNEISEKSEIFDDQFSVERPDGSNFTLKIRSTKLEDSAMYFCASRPGGDQPQHFGDGTRLSIL.

The chain has TRBV5-1 and TRBJ2-3, with 7 nucleotides matching TRBD1. Germline V gene lookup returns CDR1 SGHRS and CDR2 YFSETQ. CDR3 length: 15 residues. The ends lost 7 bases at V and 0 bases at J; junction bases unmatched: 8. The CDR3 loop reads CASGYRGSSTDTQYF. In DNA form, the CDR3 reads TGCGCCAGCGGATACAGGGGATCTAGCACAGATACGCAGTATTTT.

The J gene is TRBJ2-5, the V gene TRBV7-3, with TRBD2 as a possible D gene (6 bases). The germline CDR1 and CDR2 sequences are SGHTA and FQGTGA. V was shortened by 5 bases and J by 8 bases, with 12 bases between the two germline ends. The CDR3 has 12 amino acids. CDR3 protein: CASSRMGGTQYF. For the CDR3, the DNA is TGTGCCAGCAGCAGAATGGGGGGAACCCAGTACTTC.

This chain connects TRBV6-1 to TRBJ1-6; 10 bases agree with TRBD1. This CDR3 is built from 12 residues. Germline CDR1 is MNHNS and CDR2 is SASEGT. The CDR3 loop reads CAVGQGDSPLHF. Here the CDR3 DNA reads TGTGCGGTAGGACAGGGGGACTCACCCCTCCACTTT.

V is TRBV28 and J is TRBJ1-2, with a tentative D call TRBD1 (6 bases). From germline, CDR1 is MDHEN and CDR2 SYDVKM. The CDR3 is 14 amino acids. V shed 6 bases and J shed 3 bases, with 14 bases lying between them. In DNA, the CDR3 is TGTGCCAGCAGACCCCAACAGGGTTACTATGGCTACACCTTC. Translation: CASRPQQGYYGYTF.

The chain joins TRBV6-5 to TRBJ2-7; D perhaps matches TRBD1 (6 bases). The ends were cut back, 6 bases at V and 5 bases at J, with 17 bases in the middle. CDR1 and CDR2 (germline): MNHEY, SVGAGI. The CDR3 covers 14 residues. Here the CDR3 DNA reads TGTGCCAGCAGAACGACACAGGGAATCAACGAGCAGTACTTC. Encoded protein: CASRTTQGINEQYF.

This chain connects TRBV2 to TRBJ1-5; D gene ambiguous. Trimming pared 3 bases from V and 5 bases from J, leaving 8 bases between. The CDR3 contains 13 residues. Germline CDR1 is SNHLY and CDR2 is FYNNEI. The CDR3 DNA sequence: TGTGCCAGCAGTGACAGGTCCTATCAGCCCCAGCATTTT. This translates into CASSDRSYQPQHF.

The chain recombines TRBV20-1 with TRBJ2-2; D unresolved. Trimming removed 3 bases at V and 4 bases at J, with 15 bases between. The CDR3 contains 15 residues. Germline V gene sequence: CDR1 DFQATT, CDR2 SNEGSKA (reference sequence). As DNA, the CDR3 is TGCAGTGCTAGTTCCCTTTCGGAGAGCACCGGGGAGCTGTTTTTT. Translation gives CSASSLSESTGELFF.

The chain links TRBV5-6 to TRBJ1-4; D gene unclear. The V gene's germline CDR1 is SGHDT and CDR2 YYEEEE. The germline V and J ends were trimmed by 4 bases and 11 bases, with 12 bases remaining between them. There are 12 residues in the CDR3. The CDR3 nucleotides read TGTGCCAGCAGCACGGTCGGTAAGAAACTGTTTTTT. Its translation: CASSTVGKKLFF.

This chain links TRBV4-1 with TRBJ2-2, with TRBD2 matching 10 bases. The J segment lost 1 base and the V segment lost 4 bases, leaving 9 bases of the junction unmatched. Per germline, CDR1 MGHRA and CDR2 YSYEKL. The CDR3 runs to 18 residues. The CDR3 sequence is CASSLRELAGGNTGELFF. The CDR3 region has the DNA TGCGCCAGCAGCCTTAGGGAATTAGCGGGGGGGAACACCGGGGAGCTGTTTTTT.

This clone occurred a few times. The genes are TRBV27 and TRBJ1-6; no reliable D call. Germline-derived CDR1 and CDR2 are MNHEY and SMNVEV (reference sequence). CDR3 size: 14 residues. V lost 2 bases, J lost 10 bases, and 12 bases lay in between. The CDR3 bases are TGTGCCAGCAGTTTAGTAAGGTCTAGGTCACCCCTCCACTTT. Protein: CASSLVRSRSPLHF.

The chain combines TRBV4-1 with TRBJ2-1; 8 nucleotides match TRBD1. The J segment lost 2 bases and the V segment lost 8 bases, leaving 8 bases of the junction unmatched. This CDR3 contains 15 residues. Germline CDR1 reads MGHRA; CDR2 reads YSYEKL. As DNA, the CDR3 is TGCGCCAGCGCAGGGGGCGCGTACCCCTACAATGAGCAGTTCTTC. This encodes CASAGGAYPYNEQFF.

CDR3 in amino acids: CASSIGQGEYGYTF. CDR3 DNA: TGTGCCAGTAGTATCGGGCAGGGCGAGTATGGCTACACCTTC. The rearrangement joins TRBV19 to TRBJ1-2; weak D call: TRBD1 (5 bases). The CDR3 is 14 amino acids. V was cut by 3 bases and J by 5 bases, with 13 bases left in between. Germline CDR1 LNHDA, CDR2 SQIVND (reference sequence).

This chain links TRBV19 with TRBJ2-7; D perhaps matches TRBD2 (5 bases). In germline, CDR1 is LNHDA, CDR2 SQIVND (reference sequence). V gave up 3 bases and J gave up 2 bases, with 14 bases separating them. This CDR3 spans 15 amino acids. The CDR3 nucleotides are TGTGCCAGTAGTATGTCAAAAGGAGGCCCCTACGAGCAGTACTTC. It is translated as CASSMSKGGPYEQYF.

The chain joins TRBV11-2 to TRBJ1-1; D remains unclear. The CDR3 totals 13 residues. V was cut by 1 base and J by 5 bases, with 8 bases left in between. Germline V lookup: CDR1 SGHAT, CDR2 FQNNGV. Here the CDR3 reads CASSLGFQTEAFF. CDR3 in DNA: TGTGCCAGCAGCTTAGGGTTCCAGACTGAAGCTTTCTTT.

This clone was counted once. The chain carries TRBV10-3 and TRBJ2-5, with TRBD1 matching over 8 bases. With V trimmed by 6 bases and J by 4 bases, 4 bases remained unmatched. This CDR3 is built from 13 residues. Germline V gene data show CDR1 as ENHRY and CDR2 as SYGVKD. DNA of the CDR3: TGTGCCATCAGGACAGGGGTAGGAGAGACCCAGTACTTC. It encodes CAIRTGVGETQYF.

This clone was counted between two and nine times. The chain combines TRBV5-4 with TRBJ1-1; possibly TRBD1 for D (5 bases). The V gene lost 3 bases and the J gene lost 3 bases, with 12 bases spanning the gap. The germline CDR1 and CDR2 sequences are SGHNT and YYREEE (reference sequence). The CDR3 loop spans 14 amino acids. The CDR3, as DNA: TGTGCCAGCAGCTCCAGGGCCTCGGACACTGAAGCTTTCTTT. Translated: CASSSRASDTEAFF.

V and J are TRBV2 and TRBJ2-4, with D unresolved. The germline V gene has CDR1 SNHLY and CDR2 FYNNEI. The CDR3 sequence is 14 residues long. Trimming stripped 8 bases from V and 0 bases from J, with 11 bases between. This CDR3 is CASYQDLAKNIQYF. The CDR3, as DNA: TGTGCCAGCTATCAGGATTTAGCCAAAAACATTCAGTACTTC.

This chain links TRBV24-1 with TRBJ2-3, with 7 bases matching TRBD1. The CDR3 length is 14 residues. V was pared by 3 bases and J by 3 bases, with 2 bases of the junction left unmatched. CDR1 and CDR2 (germline): KGHDR, SFDVKD. This CDR3 reads CATSDGTVTDTQYF. CDR3 in DNA: TGTGCCACCAGTGATGGGACAGTAACAGATACGCAGTATTTT.

CDR3 sequence (DNA): TGTGCCATCAGTTATAACAGGGGAAATTCACCCCTCCACTTT. Its protein is CAISYNRGNSPLHF. J is TRBJ1-6 and V is TRBV10-3, with 7 nucleotides matching TRBD1. The CDR3 runs 14 residues. The germline CDR1 and CDR2 sequences are ENHRY and SYGVKD. V gave up 5 bases and J gave up 7 bases; unmatched junction bases: 5.

The chain is built from TRBV29-1 and TRBJ1-1, with D perhaps matching TRBD1 (6 bases). With 7 bases removed from V and 12 bases from J, the gap between germline ends came to 18 bases. From germline, CDR1 is SQVTM and CDR2 ANQGSEA. The CDR3 has 11 residues. The CDR3 loop reads CSGGGQGLSFF. CDR3 sequence (DNA): TGCAGCGGCGGGGGCCAGGGTCTGTCTTTCTTT. Full variable domain (remainder filled in from reference TRBV29-1 and TRBJ1-1): SAVISQKPSRDICQRGTSLTIQCQVDSQVTMMFWYRQQPGQSLTLIATANQGSEATYESGFVIDKFPISRPNLTFSTLTVSNMSPEDSSIYLCSGGGQGLSFFGQGTRLTVV.

This rearrangement joins TRBV14 to TRBJ2-1; 7 bases line up with TRBD2. The trim removed 4 bases at V and 3 bases at J, leaving 6 bases unmatched. The CDR3 runs to 15 residues. The germline gives CDR1 SGHDN, CDR2 FVKESK. CDR3 nucleotides: TGTGCCAGCAGCCTCGCGGGGGTCTTCTACAATGAGCAGTTCTTC. It yields the protein CASSLAGVFYNEQFF. Full variable domain (remainder filled in from reference TRBV14 and TRBJ2-1): EAGVTQFPSHSVIEKGQTVTLRCDPISGHDNLYWYRRVMGKEIKFLLHFVKESKQDESGMPNNRFLAERTGGTYSTLKVQPAELEDSGVYFCASSLAGVFYNEQFFGPGTRLTVL.

This clone occurred a few times. The V gene is TRBV7-2, the J gene TRBJ1-2, with D unresolved. Trimming stripped 5 bases from V and 4 bases from J, with 5 bases between. The CDR3 runs 11 residues. CDR1 is SGHTA, CDR2 FQGNSA, per germline. CDR3 residues: CASSQLYGYTF. The CDR3, as DNA: TGTGCCAGCAGCCAACTCTATGGCTACACCTTC.

The chain recombines TRBV10-2 with TRBJ2-5, with 8 positions matching TRBD1. Germline V lookup: CDR1 WSHSY, CDR2 SAAADI. The J segment lost 7 bases and the V segment lost 9 bases, leaving 16 bases of the junction unmatched. There are 15 residues in the CDR3. This CDR3 is CASRKTGQASMTQYF. CDR3 nucleotide sequence: TGCGCCAGTAGGAAAACGGGACAGGCCTCGATGACCCAGTACTTC.

The chain has TRBV6-6 and TRBJ1-5; possible D gene TRBD1, 6 bases. With 6 bases removed from V and 0 bases from J, the gap between germline ends came to 12 bases. In germline, CDR1 is MNHNY, CDR2 SVGAGI (reference sequence). The CDR3 spans 15 residues. The CDR3 nucleotides read TGTGCCAGCAGCTGGACAGCAGATAGCAATCAGCCCCAGCATTTT. Residues: CASSWTADSNQPQHF.

The chain carries TRBV7-2 and TRBJ1-2, with 9 bases fitting TRBD1. This CDR3 is 14 amino acids long. V was clipped by 5 bases and J by 8 bases; unmatched bases: 9. The germline V gene encodes CDR1 SGHTA and CDR2 FQGNSA. The CDR3 is CASSLLQGAGGYTF. CDR3 in DNA: TGTGCCAGCAGCCTCCTACAGGGGGCAGGAGGCTACACCTTC. Full variable domain (outside the CDR3, taken from reference TRBV7-2 and TRBJ1-2): GAGVSQSPSNKVTEKGKDVELRCDPISGHTALYWYRQSLGQGLEFLIYFQGNSAPDKSGLPSDRFSAERTGGSVSTLTIQRTQQEDSAVYLCASSLLQGAGGYTFGSGTRLTVV.

The chain uses TRBV15 and TRBJ2-1, with 10 nucleotides matching TRBD1. Germline-derived CDR1 and CDR2 are LNHNV and YYDKDF (reference sequence). The CDR3 has 16 residues. V lost 1 base, J lost 6 bases, and 6 bases stayed unmatched. The CDR3 region has the DNA TGTGCCACCAGCAGAGGCCGGGACAGGGGCTTCAATGAGCAGTTCTTC. Translating it yields CATSRGRDRGFNEQFF.

The genes are TRBV5-1 and TRBJ2-4, with 10 bases that match TRBD1. The CDR3 has 17 residues. Germline V gives CDR1 SGHRS, CDR2 YFSETQ. The V gene end was trimmed by 4 bases and the J gene end by 3 bases; junction bases not matched to a gene: 10. CDR3 protein: CASSEEGTGVGKNIQYF. CDR3 sequence (DNA): TGCGCCAGCAGCGAAGAAGGGACAGGGGTGGGCAAAAACATTCAGTACTTC.